This T cell receptor beta chain was identified during a study of T cells in Graves' hyperthyroidism and ophthalmopathy. Amplified TCR beta CDR3 regions came from RNA transcripts. The TCR CDR3 first-round RT-PCR relied on the HTBI primer set. TCRdb itself ran the multiplex PCR reads through MiXCR, one entry per CDR3 protein. Of about 380,000 distinct CDR3 sequences in the sample, about 18% were seen once. Study-level results: Progression to ophthalmopathy was predicted a median of approximately 6.4 months early. Blood also contained most expanded thyroid clonotypes above 0.001.

Germline lookup yields CDR1 SGHTA and CDR2 FQGNSA. The length of the CDR3 is 14 residues. The V end was cut by 7 bases, the J end by 3 bases, with 12 bases between. This clonotype was seen ten or more times. What it binds is not known. Sequencing input: blood. V usage is TRBV7-2 and J usage is TRBJ1-4; D is unresolved. The clonotype comes from a man in his late teens or twenties with Graves' ophthalmopathy. The CDR3 bases are TGTGCCAGCACCCCCGGCGGGGCTAATGAAAAACTGTTTTTT. Amino acid sequence: CASTPGGANEKLFF.